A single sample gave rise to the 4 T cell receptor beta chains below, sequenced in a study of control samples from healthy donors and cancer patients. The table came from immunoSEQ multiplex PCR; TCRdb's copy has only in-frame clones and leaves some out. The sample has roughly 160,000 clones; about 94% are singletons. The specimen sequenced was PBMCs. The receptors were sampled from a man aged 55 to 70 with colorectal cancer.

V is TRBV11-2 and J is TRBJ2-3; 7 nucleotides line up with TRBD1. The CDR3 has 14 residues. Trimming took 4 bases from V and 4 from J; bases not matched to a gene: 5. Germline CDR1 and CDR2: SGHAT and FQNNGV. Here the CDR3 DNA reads TGTGCCAGCAGCTCGAGTACAGGGGCAGATACGCAGTATTTT. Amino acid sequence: CASSSSTGADTQYF. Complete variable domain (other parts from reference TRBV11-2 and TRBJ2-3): EAGVAQSPRYKIIEKRQSVAFWCNPISGHATLYWYQQILGQGPKLLIQFQNNGVVDDSQLPKDRFSAERLKGVDSTLKIQPAKLEDSAVYLCASSSSTGADTQYFGPGTRLTVL.

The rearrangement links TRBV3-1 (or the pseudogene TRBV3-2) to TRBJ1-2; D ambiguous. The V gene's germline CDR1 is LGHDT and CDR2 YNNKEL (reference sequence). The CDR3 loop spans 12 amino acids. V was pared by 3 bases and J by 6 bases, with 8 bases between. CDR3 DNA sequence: TGTGCCAGCAGCCAGGATGGAAATGGCTACACCTTC. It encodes CASSQDGNGYTF.

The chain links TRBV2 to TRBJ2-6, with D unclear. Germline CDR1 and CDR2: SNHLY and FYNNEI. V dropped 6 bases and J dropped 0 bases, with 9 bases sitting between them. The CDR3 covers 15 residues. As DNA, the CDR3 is TGTGCCAGCAGCGCCGAGTACTCTGGGGCCAACGTCCTGACTTTC. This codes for CASSAEYSGANVLTF.

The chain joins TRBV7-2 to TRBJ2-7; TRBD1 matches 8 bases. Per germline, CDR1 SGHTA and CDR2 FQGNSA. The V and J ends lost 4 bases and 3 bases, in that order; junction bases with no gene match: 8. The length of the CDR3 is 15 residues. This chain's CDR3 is CASSSRTGFIYEQYF. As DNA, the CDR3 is TGTGCCAGCAGCTCCCGGACAGGGTTTATCTACGAGCAGTACTTC.